These T cell receptor beta chains were read from a single sample in a study of blood T cell repertoires in COVID-19. The assay was immunoSEQ multiplex PCR, and TCRdb's table has in-frame clones only and misses some. The data show 80,000 to 100,000 clones, with just over 85% seen just once and 22% held by the top ten. Sequenced: peripheral blood. The receptors derive from a woman older than 75 in a cohort sampled during active or convalescent COVID-19. Each CDR3 is given with its conserved first and last residue. The D gene is left open where the match is weak. Clone size is stated in some rows and not others, as once, few, many or a class when expanded.

clone_size: -
j_call: TRBJ2-2
v_call: TRBV5-8
d_call: -
cdr3_aa: CASSLGLDTGELFF
cdr3_nt: TGTGCCAGCAGCTTGGGGTTAGACACCGGGGAGCTGTTTTTT

clone_size: -
j_call: TRBJ2-7
v_call: TRBV11-2
d_call: TRBD2
cdr3_aa: CASSYYPGEGYEQYF
cdr3_nt: TGTGCCAGCAGCTACTACCCGGGGGAGGGCTACGAGCAGTACTTC

clone_size: -
j_call: TRBJ1-1
v_call: TRBV7-3
d_call: -
cdr3_aa: CASSPAPGNTEAFF
cdr3_nt: TGTGCCAGCAGCCCGGCGCCGGGAAACACTGAAGCTTTCTTT

clone_size: -
j_call: TRBJ2-1
v_call: TRBV11-3
d_call: TRBD2
cdr3_aa: CASSATSGSSNEQFF
cdr3_nt: TGTGCCAGCAGCGCCACTAGCGGGAGTAGTAATGAGCAGTTCTTC

clone_size: -
j_call: TRBJ1-1
v_call: TRBV11-3
d_call: -
cdr3_aa: CASSLGRWHTEAFF
cdr3_nt: TGTGCCAGCAGCTTAGGGCGGTGGCACACTGAAGCTTTCTTT

clone_size: few
j_call: TRBJ2-7
v_call: TRBV27
d_call: -
cdr3_aa: CASSSRDKDYEQYF
cdr3_nt: TGTGCCAGCAGTTCCCGGGACAAGGACTACGAGCAGTACTTC

clone_size: -
j_call: TRBJ2-5
v_call: TRBV9
d_call: TRBD2
cdr3_aa: CASSATTSGRFLPETQYF
cdr3_nt: TGTGCCAGCAGCGCTACGACTAGCGGGAGATTTCTCCCCGAGACCCAGTACTTC

clone_size: few
j_call: TRBJ1-5
v_call: TRBV6-8
d_call: -
cdr3_aa: CASSYPRTVANQPQHF
cdr3_nt: TGTGCCAGCAGTTACCCGAGGACAGTAGCCAATCAGCCCCAGCATTTT

clone_size: once
j_call: TRBJ2-1
v_call: TRBV6-5
d_call: -
cdr3_aa: CASRALGYNEQFF
cdr3_nt: TGTGCCAGCAGGGCACTAGGTTACAATGAGCAGTTCTTC

clone_size: large
j_call: TRBJ1-2
v_call: TRBV11-3
d_call: -
cdr3_aa: CASSQHAGNGYTF
cdr3_nt: TGTGCCAGCAGCCAACATGCGGGGAATGGCTACACCTTC

clone_size: -
j_call: TRBJ2-3
v_call: TRBV9
d_call: -
cdr3_aa: CASSYAGTSTDTQYF
cdr3_nt: TGTGCCAGCAGCTACGCCGGGACTAGCACAGATACGCAGTATTTT

clone_size: -
j_call: TRBJ1-2
v_call: TRBV28
d_call: TRBD1
cdr3_aa: CASRRTGDGYTF
cdr3_nt: TGTGCCAGCAGGAGGACAGGGGATGGCTACACCTTC

clone_size: -
j_call: TRBJ1-6
v_call: TRBV18
d_call: -
cdr3_aa: CASSPPGGLNSPLHF
cdr3_nt: TGTGCCAGCTCACCACCGGGAGGCCTAAATTCACCCCTCCACTTT

clone_size: -
j_call: TRBJ1-2
v_call: TRBV5-6
d_call: -
cdr3_aa: CASSLGGAYGYTF
cdr3_nt: TGTGCCAGCAGCTTAGGGGGGGCCTATGGCTACACCTTC

clone_size: -
j_call: TRBJ1-3
v_call: TRBV5-1
d_call: TRBD1
cdr3_aa: CASSFQGVVAGNTIYF
cdr3_nt: TGCGCCAGCAGCTTCCAGGGGGTAGTGGCTGGAAACACCATATATTTT

clone_size: -
j_call: TRBJ1-6
v_call: TRBV11-2
d_call: -
cdr3_aa: CASSLDSPGANSPLHF
cdr3_nt: TGTGCCAGCAGCTTGGACAGCCCCGGGGCTAATTCACCCCTCCACTTT

clone_size: -
j_call: TRBJ1-5
v_call: TRBV6-5
d_call: TRBD1
cdr3_aa: CATLFGQGIQPQHF
cdr3_nt: TGTGCCACCTTATTTGGACAGGGTATTCAGCCCCAGCATTTT

clone_size: -
j_call: TRBJ1-1
v_call: TRBV21-1
d_call: -
cdr3_aa: CASSKRGTLNTEAFF
cdr3_nt: TGTGCCAGCAGCAAAAGGGGGACCTTGAACACTGAAGCTTTCTTT

clone_size: -
j_call: TRBJ1-5
v_call: TRBV19
d_call: -
cdr3_aa: CASSVETAGRLQPQHF
cdr3_nt: TGTGCCAGTAGTGTGGAGACGGCGGGGCGGCTTCAGCCCCAGCATTTT

clone_size: -
j_call: TRBJ2-3
v_call: TRBV25-1
d_call: -
cdr3_aa: CASMDFTDTQYF
cdr3_nt: TGTGCCAGCATGGACTTCACAGATACGCAGTATTTT

clone_size: -
j_call: TRBJ1-1
v_call: TRBV5-1
d_call: TRBD1
cdr3_aa: CASSPGTGNTEAFF
cdr3_nt: TGCGCCAGCAGCCCCGGGACAGGGAACACTGAAGCTTTCTTT

clone_size: -
j_call: TRBJ1-2
v_call: TRBV3-1/TRBV3-2
d_call: -
cdr3_aa: CASSPRSLQNYGYTF
cdr3_nt: TGTGCCAGCAGCCCTAGGTCCCTTCAGAACTATGGCTACACCTTC

clone_size: -
j_call: TRBJ1-3
v_call: TRBV10-3
d_call: -
cdr3_aa: CAISEAGPSGNTIYF
cdr3_nt: TGTGCCATCAGTGAGGCAGGCCCCTCTGGAAACACCATATATTTT

clone_size: -
j_call: TRBJ2-6
v_call: TRBV7-2
d_call: -
cdr3_aa: CASSYRSSGANVLTF
cdr3_nt: TGTGCCAGCAGTTACAGAAGCTCTGGGGCCAACGTCCTGACTTTC

clone_size: -
j_call: TRBJ1-1
v_call: TRBV5-1
d_call: -
cdr3_aa: CASSLVGGDTEAFF
cdr3_nt: TGCGCCAGCAGCTTGGTAGGGGGGGACACTGAAGCTTTCTTT

clone_size: -
j_call: TRBJ1-4
v_call: TRBV14
d_call: -
cdr3_aa: CASSQTTATNEKLFF
cdr3_nt: TGTGCCAGCAGCCAGACGACAGCAACTAATGAAAAACTGTTTTTT

clone_size: -
j_call: TRBJ1-1
v_call: TRBV18
d_call: -
cdr3_aa: CASSSVRGAGTEAFF
cdr3_nt: TGTGCCAGCTCATCCGTCCGGGGGGCTGGCACTGAAGCTTTCTTT

clone_size: -
j_call: TRBJ2-1
v_call: TRBV27
d_call: TRBD2
cdr3_aa: CASSPSPRTSGKAEQFF
cdr3_nt: TGTGCCAGCAGCCCCAGCCCAAGGACTAGCGGGAAGGCTGAGCAGTTCTTC

clone_size: -
j_call: TRBJ2-7
v_call: TRBV11-3
d_call: TRBD2
cdr3_aa: CASSPTSGSYEQYF
cdr3_nt: TGTGCCAGCAGCCCTACTAGCGGCTCCTACGAGCAGTACTTC

clone_size: -
j_call: TRBJ1-2
v_call: TRBV2
d_call: -
cdr3_aa: CASSGSRESNYGYTF
cdr3_nt: TGTGCCAGCAGTGGCTCAAGGGAGTCTAACTATGGCTACACCTTC

clone_size: -
j_call: TRBJ1-2
v_call: TRBV12-3/TRBV12-4
d_call: -
cdr3_aa: CASTVAVNYGYTF
cdr3_nt: TGTGCCAGCACTGTGGCAGTTAACTATGGCTACACCTTC

clone_size: few
j_call: TRBJ1-1
v_call: TRBV29-1
d_call: TRBD1
cdr3_aa: CSVLRTGMNTEAFF
cdr3_nt: TGCAGCGTCCTCCGGACAGGGATGAACACTGAAGCTTTCTTT

clone_size: -
j_call: TRBJ2-1
v_call: TRBV7-3
d_call: TRBD2
cdr3_aa: CASSLTSGSAYEQFF
cdr3_nt: TGTGCCAGCAGCTTGACTAGCGGGAGTGCCTATGAGCAGTTCTTC

clone_size: -
j_call: TRBJ1-2
v_call: TRBV27
d_call: TRBD1
cdr3_aa: CASSPQGQGDGYTF
cdr3_nt: TGTGCCAGCAGTCCTCAGGGACAGGGAGATGGCTACACCTTC

clone_size: -
j_call: TRBJ1-1
v_call: TRBV28
d_call: TRBD1
cdr3_aa: CASSLLAGQGNTEAFF
cdr3_nt: TGTGCCAGCAGTTTATTGGCCGGACAGGGGAACACTGAAGCTTTCTTT

clone_size: -
j_call: TRBJ2-3
v_call: TRBV5-4
d_call: TRBD2
cdr3_aa: CASSWRGGRGDTQYF
cdr3_nt: TGTGCCAGCAGCTGGAGGGGCGGGAGGGGTGATACGCAGTATTTT

clone_size: medium-sized
j_call: TRBJ1-5
v_call: TRBV11-3
d_call: TRBD1
cdr3_aa: CASSPLGTGEKGNSNQPQHF
cdr3_nt: TGTGCCAGCAGCCCGCTCGGGACAGGGGAAAAGGGAAATAGCAATCAGCCCCAGCATTTT

clone_size: once
j_call: TRBJ1-6
v_call: TRBV5-1
d_call: TRBD1
cdr3_aa: CASSEMGQTNSPLHF
cdr3_nt: TGCGCCAGCAGCGAAATGGGACAGACTAATTCACCCCTCCACTTT

clone_size: once
j_call: TRBJ2-1
v_call: TRBV24-1
d_call: TRBD1
cdr3_aa: CATSEPGQGRYNEQFF
cdr3_nt: TGTGCCACCAGTGAACCCGGACAGGGGCGATACAATGAGCAGTTCTTC

clone_size: -
j_call: TRBJ2-2
v_call: TRBV10-3
d_call: TRBD2
cdr3_aa: CAINSGSGNTGELFF
cdr3_nt: TGTGCCATCAACAGCGGGAGTGGTAACACCGGGGAGCTGTTTTTT

clone_size: few
j_call: TRBJ1-2
v_call: TRBV2
d_call: TRBD1
cdr3_aa: CASTDPGQVNGYTF
cdr3_nt: TGTGCCAGCACTGATCCGGGACAGGTCAATGGCTACACCTTC

clone_size: once
j_call: TRBJ1-2
v_call: TRBV5-1
d_call: -
cdr3_aa: CASSFNPANYGYTF
cdr3_nt: TGCGCCAGCAGCTTCAACCCAGCTAACTATGGCTACACCTTC

clone_size: -
j_call: TRBJ2-6
v_call: TRBV5-1
d_call: TRBD2
cdr3_aa: CASSSSGRGGANVLTF
cdr3_nt: TGCGCCAGCAGCTCCAGCGGGAGGGGTGGGGCCAACGTCCTGACTTTC

clone_size: few
j_call: TRBJ2-2
v_call: TRBV2
d_call: -
cdr3_aa: CASTPSENTGELFF
cdr3_nt: TGTGCCAGCACTCCTAGCGAGAACACCGGGGAGCTGTTTTTT

clone_size: -
j_call: TRBJ1-5
v_call: TRBV6-2/TRBV6-3
d_call: TRBD1
cdr3_aa: CASSYSITPGGYRENNQPQHF
cdr3_nt: TGTGCCAGCAGTTACTCGATAACCCCAGGGGGGTACAGGGAGAACAATCAGCCCCAGCATTTT

clone_size: -
j_call: TRBJ2-2
v_call: TRBV9
d_call: TRBD2
cdr3_aa: CASSVLAGGSDGELFF
cdr3_nt: TGTGCCAGCAGCGTACTAGCGGGCGGGAGTGACGGGGAGCTGTTTTTT

clone_size: -
j_call: TRBJ1-1
v_call: TRBV28
d_call: TRBD1
cdr3_aa: CASSLTGGYPNLNTEAFF
cdr3_nt: TGTGCCAGCAGTTTAACAGGGGGCTATCCAAATTTGAACACTGAAGCTTTCTTT

clone_size: -
j_call: TRBJ2-7
v_call: TRBV5-1
d_call: -
cdr3_aa: CASSLDSVVNEQYF
cdr3_nt: TGCGCCAGCAGCTTGGACAGTGTGGTCAACGAGCAGTACTTC

clone_size: -
j_call: TRBJ1-6
v_call: TRBV25-1
d_call: TRBD1
cdr3_aa: CASSDVQGTGHNSPLHF
cdr3_nt: TGTGCCAGCAGTGATGTGCAGGGGACAGGTCATAATTCACCCCTCCACTTT

clone_size: -
j_call: TRBJ1-2
v_call: TRBV5-4
d_call: TRBD1
cdr3_aa: CASSWDRGPSNYGYTF
cdr3_nt: TGTGCCAGCAGCTGGGACAGGGGTCCGTCTAACTATGGCTACACCTTC

clone_size: -
j_call: TRBJ2-2
v_call: TRBV19
d_call: TRBD2
cdr3_aa: CASLSGGGGELFF
cdr3_nt: TGTGCCAGTCTCTCGGGAGGGGGCGGGGAGCTGTTTTTT

clone_size: -
j_call: TRBJ2-3
v_call: TRBV27
d_call: TRBD1
cdr3_aa: CASSPSRGKSTDTQYF
cdr3_nt: TGTGCCAGCAGTCCCTCCAGGGGGAAGAGCACAGATACGCAGTATTTT

clone_size: -
j_call: TRBJ2-2
v_call: TRBV5-1
d_call: TRBD1
cdr3_aa: CASRQSGTGLTGELFF
cdr3_nt: TGCGCCAGCAGGCAATCCGGGACAGGGTTAACCGGGGAGCTGTTTTTT

clone_size: -
j_call: TRBJ2-5
v_call: TRBV30
d_call: -
cdr3_aa: CAWSVGGFEETQYF
cdr3_nt: TGTGCCTGGAGTGTCGGAGGGTTTGAAGAGACCCAGTACTTC

clone_size: few
j_call: TRBJ1-2
v_call: TRBV11-2
d_call: TRBD1
cdr3_aa: CASSLGGQGSNYGYTF
cdr3_nt: TGTGCCAGCAGCTTAGGCGGACAGGGGAGTAACTATGGCTACACCTTC

clone_size: -
j_call: TRBJ1-2
v_call: TRBV3-1/TRBV3-2
d_call: -
cdr3_aa: CASSRRGEDYGYTF
cdr3_nt: TGTGCCAGCAGCCGCAGGGGTGAGGACTATGGCTACACCTTC

clone_size: medium-sized
j_call: TRBJ2-2
v_call: TRBV4-1
d_call: TRBD1
cdr3_aa: CASTRGQVDPGELFF
cdr3_nt: TGCGCCAGCACCCGAGGACAGGTAGACCCCGGGGAGCTGTTTTTT

clone_size: -
j_call: TRBJ1-1
v_call: TRBV5-4
d_call: TRBD1
cdr3_aa: CASSSTYGTGNTEAFF
cdr3_nt: TGTGCCAGCAGCTCCACTTACGGGACAGGGAACACTGAAGCTTTCTTT

clone_size: -
j_call: TRBJ1-2
v_call: TRBV19
d_call: TRBD1
cdr3_aa: CASIRTGEIPFYGYTF
cdr3_nt: TGTGCCAGTATCCGGACAGGAGAAATACCATTCTATGGCTACACCTTC